This T cell receptor beta chain came from a study of blood T cell repertoires in COVID-19. Study as a whole: Samples of COVID-19 (acute and convalescent) were obtained from the United States, Italy and Spain. T cells, B-cell-depleted T cells, or PBMCs supplied cDNA or gDNA.

This CDR3 contains 18 residues. Per the germline V gene, CDR1 is PRHDT and CDR2 is FYEKMQ (reference sequence). J was trimmed by 1 base and V by 5 bases; bases with no gene match: 13. In the original workflow: Reference gene primer amplification yielded estimated nucleated cell counts. Sequenced by immunoSEQ multiplex PCR; TCRdb stores in-frame clones only, minus some. V and J calls and clone size are as listed in that table; D and trimming were resolved from the DNA. The table has just under 350,000 clones, approximately 90% seen once. This receptor was obtained from a woman aged 18-29 years who had recovered from COVID-19. The V gene is TRBV13, the J gene TRBJ1-1; 10 positions agree with TRBD1. The sample consisted of peripheral blood. DNA of the CDR3: TGTGCCAGCAGCGACAGGGGGCCGCGAGAAAAAGGGAACACTGAAGCTTTCTTT. Protein sequence: CASSDRGPREKGNTEAFF.